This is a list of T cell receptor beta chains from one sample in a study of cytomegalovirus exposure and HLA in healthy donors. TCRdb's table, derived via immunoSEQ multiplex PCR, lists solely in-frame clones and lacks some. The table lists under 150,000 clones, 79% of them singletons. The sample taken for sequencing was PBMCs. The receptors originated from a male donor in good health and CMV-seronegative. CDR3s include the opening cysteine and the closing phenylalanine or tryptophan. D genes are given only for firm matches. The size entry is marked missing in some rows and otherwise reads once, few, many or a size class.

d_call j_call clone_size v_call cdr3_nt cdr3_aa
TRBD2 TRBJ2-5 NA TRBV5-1 TGCGCCAGCAGCCGCGTCCCGGGGGGTCAAGAGACCCAGTACTTC CASSRVPGGQETQYF
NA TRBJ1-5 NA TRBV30 TGTGCCTGGAGTGAGGGACACCCAGGGCCCCAGCATTTT CAWSEGHPGPQHF
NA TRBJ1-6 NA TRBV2 TGTGCCAGCAATCTGGGGGGGGGTTTTCGGTCACCCCTCCACTTT CASNLGGGFRSPLHF
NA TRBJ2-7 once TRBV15 TGTGCCACCAGCAGAGCCCAGGGTACCTCCTACGAGCAGTACTTC CATSRAQGTSYEQYF
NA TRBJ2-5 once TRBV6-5 TGTGCCAGCAGTTACTCGCAGGGGTGGGAGACCCAGTACTTC CASSYSQGWETQYF
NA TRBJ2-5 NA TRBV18 TGTGCCAGCTCACCAGGGGCAGGAGACCAGTACTTC CASSPGAGDQYF
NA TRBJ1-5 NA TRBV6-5 TGTGCCAGCGGGGGGGGGAGCAATCAGCCCCAGCATTTT CASGGGSNQPQHF
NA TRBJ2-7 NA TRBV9 TGTGCCAGCAGCCCCCGGGACTACGAGCAGTACTTC CASSPRDYEQYF
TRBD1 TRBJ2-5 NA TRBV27 TGTGCCAGCAGTTTGCAGGGGGCTATAGAGACCCAGTACTTC CASSLQGAIETQYF
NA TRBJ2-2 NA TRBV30 TGTGCCTGGAGTGTACAGGGGGGGACCGGGGAGCTGTTTTTT CAWSVQGGTGELFF
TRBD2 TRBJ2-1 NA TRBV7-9 TGTGCCAGCAGCTTAGCCGCTAGCGGGGGGGCGAATGAGCAGTTCTTC CASSLAASGGANEQFF
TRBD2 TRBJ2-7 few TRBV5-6 TGTGCCAGCGTTAGCGGGGGTGGTTCCTACGAGCAGTACTTC CASVSGGGSYEQYF
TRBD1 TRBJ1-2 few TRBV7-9 TGTGCCAGCAGACCTTCTCCGGGACAGGGGGCGTCGGGCTACACCTTC CASRPSPGQGASGYTF
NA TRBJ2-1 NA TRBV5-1 TGCGCCAGCAGCCAACAGGCCCCTAGCTCCTACAATGAGCAGTTCTTC CASSQQAPSSYNEQFF
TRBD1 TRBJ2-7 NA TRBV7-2 TGTGCCAGCAGCCAGGCGGGACAGGGGGCGAGAGAGCAGTACTTC CASSQAGQGAREQYF
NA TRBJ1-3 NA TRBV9 TGTGCCAGCAGCTCACAGGGAACTGGAAACACCATATATTTT CASSSQGTGNTIYF
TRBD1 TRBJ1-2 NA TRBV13 TGTGCCAGCAGCTTAGGCCGGGGTCCAGGGGGGACGGATGGCTACACCTTC CASSLGRGPGGTDGYTF
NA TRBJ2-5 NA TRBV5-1 TGCGCCAGCAGCTTGGGGTCAGGCCAAGAGACCCAGTACTTC CASSLGSGQETQYF
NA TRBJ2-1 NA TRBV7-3 TGTGCCAGCAGCTTAAATCCGGCCTCCGGGGTCCACAATGAGCAGTTCTTC CASSLNPASGVHNEQFF
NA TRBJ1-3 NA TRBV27 TGTGCCAGCAGTTTTTCTACCCGACGGGACTCTGGAAACACCATATATTTT CASSFSTRRDSGNTIYF